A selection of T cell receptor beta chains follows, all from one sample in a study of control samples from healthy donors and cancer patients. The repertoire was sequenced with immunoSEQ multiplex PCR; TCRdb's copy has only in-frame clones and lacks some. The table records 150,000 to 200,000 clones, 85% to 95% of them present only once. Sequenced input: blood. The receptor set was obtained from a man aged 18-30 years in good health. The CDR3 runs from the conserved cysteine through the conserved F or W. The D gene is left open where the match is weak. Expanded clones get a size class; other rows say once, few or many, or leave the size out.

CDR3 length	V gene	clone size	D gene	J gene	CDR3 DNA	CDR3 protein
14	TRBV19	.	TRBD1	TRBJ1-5	TGTGCCAGTAGGGTGGGGACAGGACAATTAACCCAGCATTTT	CASRVGTGQLTQHF
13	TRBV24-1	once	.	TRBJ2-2	TGTGCCACCAGTGAACACAACACCGGGGAGCTGTTTTTT	CATSEHNTGELFF
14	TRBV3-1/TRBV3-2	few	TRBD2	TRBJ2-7	TGTGCCAGCAGCCCGGGACTAGCGGGTGACGAGCAGTACTTC	CASSPGLAGDEQYF
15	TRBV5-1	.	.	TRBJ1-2	TGCGCCAGCAGCGGGGCGGGCTTCCTCAACTATGGCTACACCTTC	CASSGAGFLNYGYTF
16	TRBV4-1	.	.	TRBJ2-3	TGCGCCAGCACCCAACTTCCGGTATCTAGCACAGATACGCAGTATTTT	CASTQLPVSSTDTQYF
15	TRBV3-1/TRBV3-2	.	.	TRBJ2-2	TGTGCCAGCAGCCAATCGTACCCTAGAACCGGGGAGCTGTTTTTT	CASSQSYPRTGELFF
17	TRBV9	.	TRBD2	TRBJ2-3	TGTGCCAGCAGCCCTAGGGGAGGGCCAAAAGATACAGATACGCAGTATTTT	CASSPRGGPKDTDTQYF
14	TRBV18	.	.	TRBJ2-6	TGTGCCAGCTCACTAGCCTCTGGGGCCAACGTCCTGACTTTC	CASSLASGANVLTF
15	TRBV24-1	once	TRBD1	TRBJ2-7	TGTGCCACCAGTGATTCCAACAGGGGGATGGCCGAGCAGTACTTC	CATSDSNRGMAEQYF
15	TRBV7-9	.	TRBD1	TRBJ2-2	TGTGCCAGCAGAAGACAGGGGAGTAACACCGGGGAGCTGTTTTTT	CASRRQGSNTGELFF
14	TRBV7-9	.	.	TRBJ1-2	TGTGCCAGCAGCTTAGGAGAAGGGGGAGATGGCTACACCTTC	CASSLGEGGDGYTF
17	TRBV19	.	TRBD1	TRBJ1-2	TGTGCCAGTAGTATAGCGACAGGGTCACGCGCTAACTATGGCTACACCTTC	CASSIATGSRANYGYTF
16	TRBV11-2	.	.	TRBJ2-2	TGTGCCAGCAGCCAACCGAGTGGGCTCACCACCGGGGAGCTGTTTTTT	CASSQPSGLTTGELFF
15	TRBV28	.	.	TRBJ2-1	TGTGCCAGCAGTTTATGGGGGGTTGGGGGGAATGAGCAGTTCTTC	CASSLWGVGGNEQFF
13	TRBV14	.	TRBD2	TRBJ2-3	TGTGCCAGCAGAACTAGCGGGGGTGATACGCAGTATTTT	CASRTSGGDTQYF
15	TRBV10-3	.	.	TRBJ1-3	TGTGCCATCAGTTCAGGGGAAGGGGCTGGAAACACCATATATTTT	CAISSGEGAGNTIYF
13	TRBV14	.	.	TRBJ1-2	TGTGCGTCCCAAAAGGACAGCTACTATGGCTACACCTTC	CASQKDSYYGYTF
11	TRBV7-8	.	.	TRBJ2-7	TGTGCCAGCAGCTCCACCTACGAGCAGTACTTC	CASSSTYEQYF
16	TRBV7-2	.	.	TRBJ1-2	TGTGCCAGCAGCTTACGCCTAAGGGGCTCAATTTATGGCTACACCTTC	CASSLRLRGSIYGYTF
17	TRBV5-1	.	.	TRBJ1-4	TGCGCCAGCAGCTTGGCAGGGGACCTGACAACTAATGAAAAACTGTTTTTT	CASSLAGDLTTNEKLFF
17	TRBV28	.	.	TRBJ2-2	TGTGCCAGCAGTCCCCTGTGGGAGGGGGAGAACACCGGGGAGCTGTTTTTT	CASSPLWEGENTGELFF
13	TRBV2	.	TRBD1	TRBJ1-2	TGTGCCAGCAGTCAGGGGGCTGGCTATGGCTACACCTTC	CASSQGAGYGYTF
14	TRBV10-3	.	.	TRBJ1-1	TGTGCCATCAGTGAGTCTGGGATGAACACTGAAGCTTTCTTT	CAISESGMNTEAFF